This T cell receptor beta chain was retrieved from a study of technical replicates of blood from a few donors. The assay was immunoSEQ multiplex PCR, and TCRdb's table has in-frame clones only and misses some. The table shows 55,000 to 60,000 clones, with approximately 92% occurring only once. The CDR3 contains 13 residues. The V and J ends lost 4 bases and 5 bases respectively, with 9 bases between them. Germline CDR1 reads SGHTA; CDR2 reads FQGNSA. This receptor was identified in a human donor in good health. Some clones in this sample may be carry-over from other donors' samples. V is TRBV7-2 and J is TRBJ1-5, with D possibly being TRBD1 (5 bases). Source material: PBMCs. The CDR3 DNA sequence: TGTGCCAGCAGCTCAGGGTTTTATCAGCCCCAGCATTTT. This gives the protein CASSSGFYQPQHF.